Listed here are 26 T cell receptor beta chains from one sample, sequenced in a study of cytomegalovirus exposure and HLA in healthy donors. The PCR employed 60 Vbeta primers together with 13 Jbeta primers. Method: immunoSEQ multiplex PCR; TCRdb's copy keeps in-frame clones and lacks some. The table shows 150,000 to 200,000 clones, with around 84% occurring only once. The sample comprised PBMCs. The receptors shown here come from a man aged 18 to 30 in good health and CMV-seropositive.

The chain is built from TRBV7-7 and TRBJ2-1; possibly TRBD1 for D (5 bases). The CDR3 is made up of 15 amino acids. Germline CDR1 is SSHAT and CDR2 is FNYEAQ (reference sequence). Trimming removed 1 base at V and 8 bases at J, with 15 bases between. This CDR3 is CASSLEVGRAYEQFF. CDR3 DNA: TGTGCCAGCAGCTTAGAAGTCGGCAGGGCCTATGAGCAGTTCTTC.

The chain carries TRBV10-3 and TRBJ2-7; 8 bases fit TRBD1. Germline V gene lookup returns CDR1 ENHRY and CDR2 SYGVKD. This CDR3 is built from 18 residues. J was trimmed by 3 bases and V by 0 bases; bases with no gene match: 13. CDR3: CAISESPPSRTGIYEQYF. The CDR3 DNA follows: TGTGCCATCAGTGAGTCCCCACCATCCCGGACAGGGATCTACGAGCAGTACTTC.

To note about this clone: One junction end does not reproduce the germline sequence, and a read error may be involved. This chain links TRBV4-1 with TRBJ2-4; 8 bases are shared with TRBD1. The CDR3 consists of 17 residues. Germline CDR1 and CDR2: MGHRA and YSYEKL. The CDR3 coding sequence is TGCGCCAGCAGCCGCCTTACAGGGGGTGGTGTTGGAAACAGTCAGTACTTC. Translating it yields CASSRLTGGGVGNSQYF.

The rearrangement links TRBV18 to TRBJ1-2, with 8 bases aligning to TRBD1. Germline loops: CDR1 KGHSH, CDR2 LQKENI. CDR3 length: 14 amino acids. The junction had 4 bases not matched to a gene; V was cut back by 0 bases and J by 7 bases. As DNA, the CDR3 is TGTGCCAGCTCACCACCGACAGGGGTTGGTGGCTACACCTTC. It encodes CASSPPTGVGGYTF.

The CDR3 here is CSAQGVTQYF. The CDR3 DNA reads as TGCAGTGCTCAAGGGGTGACCCAGTACTTC. The chain couples TRBV20-1 to TRBJ2-5; maybe TRBD1 (5 bases). The CDR3 consists of 10 residues. The germline V gene has CDR1 DFQATT and CDR2 SNEGSKA (reference sequence). Deletions cut 5 bases from V and 7 bases from J, with 8 bases between.

Only a few counts were recorded for this clone. The CDR3 reads CASSPLESADTQYF. The CDR3, as DNA: TGTGCCAGCTCACCACTCGAGAGCGCAGATACGCAGTATTTT. This chain links TRBV18 with TRBJ2-3; D remains ambiguous. The CDR3 covers 14 residues. Germline-derived CDR1 and CDR2 are KGHSH and LQKENI. V was shortened by 1 base and J by 4 bases, with 9 bases between the two germline ends.

This rearrangement joins TRBV6-5 to TRBJ1-1, with 7 bases aligning to TRBD1. The CDR3 runs to 13 residues. The germline CDR1 and CDR2 sequences are MNHEY and SVGAGI. With V trimmed by 5 bases and J by 1 base, 1 base remained unmatched. The chain's CDR3 is CASSRQGNTEAFF. CDR3 coding DNA: TGTGCCAGCAGTCGACAGGGGAACACTGAAGCTTTCTTT.

This chain links TRBV5-6 with TRBJ1-3, with D unresolved. Germline lookup yields CDR1 SGHDT and CDR2 YYEEEE. Trimming removed 4 bases at V and 4 bases at J, with 15 bases between. The CDR3 spans 15 residues. The CDR3 protein is CASSLGVSVGNTIYF. The CDR3 coding sequence is TGTGCCAGCAGCCTGGGTGTTTCGGTAGGAAACACCATATATTTT. Based on the CDR3 plus reference TRBV5-6 and TRBJ1-3, the full variable domain is DAGVTQSPTHLIKTRGQQVTLRCSPKSGHDTVSWYQQALGQGPQFIFQYYEEEERQRGNFPDRFSGHQFPNYSSELNVNALLLGDSALYLCASSLGVSVGNTIYFGEGSWLTVV.

The V gene is TRBV4-1, the J gene TRBJ1-2; 11 bases line up with TRBD1. The germline V gene has CDR1 MGHRA and CDR2 YSYEKL. After removal of 4 bases from V and 6 bases from J, the junction contained 13 bases not matched to a gene. CDR3 length equals 17 residues. The CDR3 DNA follows: TGCGCCAGCAGCCTGCCAATGGGACAGGGGGTCTTTAATGGCTACACCTTC. Its translation: CASSLPMGQGVFNGYTF.

Worth noting for this clone: At one end the junction does not follow the germline gene, possibly because of a read error. The rearrangement links TRBV30 to TRBJ2-6, with D possibly being TRBD1 (5 bases). Germline lookup yields CDR1 GTSNPN and CDR2 SVGIG (reference sequence). This CDR3 region has 15 residues. This CDR3 is CAWSRQSSGANGLTF. DNA for the CDR3: TGTGCCTGGAGTAGGCAAAGCTCTGGGGCCAACGGCCTGACTTTC.

In this sample, this clone turned up once. This sequence joins TRBV18 and TRBJ2-5, with TRBD1 matching 10 bases. Germline CDR1 reads KGHSH; CDR2 reads LQKENI. The V and J ends lost 3 bases and 5 bases, in that order; junction bases with no gene match: 3. This CDR3 is 14 amino acids long. CDR3 sequence: CASSPGTGAETQYF. CDR3 sequence (DNA): TGTGCCAGCTCACCGGGGACAGGGGCGGAGACCCAGTACTTC.

This chain joins TRBV19 and TRBJ1-1; TRBD1 aligns across 8 bases. CDR1 is LNHDA, CDR2 SQIVND, per germline (reference sequence). J gave up 0 bases and V 3 bases, and 3 bases lay outside the gene matches. The CDR3 covers 15 residues. The CDR3 is CASSMGTGLNTEAFF. The CDR3 region has the DNA TGTGCCAGTAGTATGGGGACAGGTCTGAACACTGAAGCTTTCTTT.

The genes are TRBV5-5 and TRBJ1-5; D gene ambiguous. The CDR3 consists of 15 residues. Trimming shortened V by 0 bases and J by 6 bases, and 13 bases separated the two germline ends. The germline gives CDR1 SGHKS, CDR2 YYEKEE (reference sequence). CDR3 bases: TGTGCCAGCAGCTTGGTCCCAGAATTAACTCAGCCCCAGCATTTT. It is translated as CASSLVPELTQPQHF.

This clone showed up just a few times. The chain couples TRBV12-5 to TRBJ2-2; 16 bases are a match to TRBD2. This CDR3 comprises 18 residues. Germline CDR1 reads LGHNT; CDR2 reads FRNRAP. After removal of 5 bases from V and 2 bases from J, the junction contained 5 bases not matched to a gene. CDR3 sequence (DNA): TGTGCTAGTGGTCAGGGACTAGCGGGGGGGCGTAACACCGGGGAGCTGTTTTTT. This codes for CASGQGLAGGRNTGELFF.

The V and J genes are TRBV6-5 and TRBJ2-2, with D tentatively TRBD2 (5 bases). The CDR3 extends over 14 amino acids. The germline V and J ends were trimmed by 6 bases and 5 bases, with 13 bases remaining between them. Germline CDR1 MNHEY, CDR2 SVGAGI. CDR3 in DNA: TGTGCCAGCAGGGACTCCCACGATACCGGGGAGCTGTTTTTT. Its translation: CASRDSHDTGELFF.

The gene calls are TRBV9 and TRBJ1-2, with D hard to call. The ends were cut back, 0 bases at V and 2 bases at J, with 11 bases in the middle. Germline values: CDR1 SGDLS, CDR2 YYNGEE. This CDR3 comprises 15 residues. Here the CDR3 DNA reads TGTGCCAGCAGCGTAGGGGTCGGGGAGAACTATGGCTACACCTTC. It yields the protein CASSVGVGENYGYTF.

This chain connects TRBV10-3 to TRBJ1-1, with D uncertain. Between the trimmed V and J ends, which lost 4 bases and 0 bases, there was a span of 18 bases. Germline assignment: CDR1 ENHRY and CDR2 SYGVKD. The length of the CDR3 is 17 residues. The CDR3: CAISAPGSINMNTEAFF. DNA for the CDR3: TGTGCCATCAGTGCACCGGGGTCTATCAACATGAACACTGAAGCTTTCTTT.

The V and J genes are TRBV6-1 and TRBJ2-3; possibly TRBD2 for D (5 bases). V dropped 2 bases and J dropped 2 bases, with 17 bases sitting between them. This CDR3 has 17 residues. Looked up from germline, CDR1 is MNHNS and CDR2 is SASEGT. CDR3 DNA sequence: TGTGCCAGCAGTGAAAGTTTCGGTGGGCGGGTCACAGATACGCAGTATTTT. It is translated as CASSESFGGRVTDTQYF.

The chain has TRBV7-9 and TRBJ1-1, with 7 bases fitting TRBD1. The V and J ends lost 4 bases and 4 bases, in that order; junction bases with no gene match: 15. Germline loops: CDR1 SEHNR, CDR2 FQNEAQ (reference sequence). The CDR3 totals 17 residues. The chain's CDR3 is CASSSSITGDWFTEAFF. The CDR3 DNA follows: TGTGCCAGCAGCTCATCGATAACAGGGGATTGGTTCACTGAAGCTTTCTTT.

The chain is built from TRBV27 and TRBJ2-5; TRBD2 agrees at 10 bases. The CDR3 extends over 14 amino acids. Germline V gives CDR1 MNHEY, CDR2 SMNVEV (reference sequence). V shed 4 bases, J shed 7 bases, and the junction held 6 bases outside the gene matches. CDR3 sequence (DNA): TGTGCCAGCAGTTCACGGACTAGCGGAAGGACCCAGTACTTC. Amino acids: CASSSRTSGRTQYF.

About this clone: One end of the junction varies from germline; a read error may be responsible. The J gene is TRBJ2-6, the V gene TRBV7-8; TRBD1 matches 8 bases. Germline V CDR1 and CDR2: SGHVS, FQNEAQ. This CDR3 contains 18 residues. The CDR3 protein is CASSPWTGQNSGANGLTF. In nucleotides, the CDR3 is TGTGCCAGCAGCCCTTGGACAGGGCAAAACTCTGGGGCCAACGGCCTGACTTTC. Looking up the rest from reference TRBV7-8 and TRBJ2-6 gives the full variable domain: GAGVSQSPRYKVAKRGQDVALRCDPISGHVSLFWYQQALGQGPEFLTYFQNEAQLDKSGLPSDRFFAERPEGSVSTLKIQRTQQEDSAVYLCASSPWTGQNSGANGLTFGAGSRLTVL.

This chain uses TRBV18 with TRBJ2-7; 12 nucleotides line up with TRBD1. V shed 3 bases and J 4 bases; nucleotides not matched to a gene: 22. Germline CDR1 KGHSH, CDR2 LQKENI. The CDR3 has 21 amino acids. The CDR3 DNA is TGTGCCAGCTCACCCTCGCTCTTCGCGGGACAGGGGGCTTCCGGGGCGTACGAGCAGTACTTC. Translating gives CASSPSLFAGQGASGAYEQYF. The whole variable domain, filled in from reference TRBV18 and TRBJ2-7, reads NAGVMQNPRHLVRRRGQEARLRCSPMKGHSHVYWYRQLPEEGLKFMVYLQKENIIDESGMPKERFSAEFPKEGPSILRIQQVVRGDSAAYFCASSPSLFAGQGASGAYEQYFGPGTRLTVT.

V usage is TRBV19 and J usage is TRBJ2-7; TRBD1 aligns across 9 bases. After removal of 6 bases from V and 1 base from J, the junction contained 4 bases not matched to a gene. The CDR3 covers 14 residues. The V gene's germline CDR1 is LNHDA and CDR2 SQIVND (reference sequence). The CDR3 region is CASSYDRGSYEQYF. The CDR3 DNA follows: TGTGCCAGTAGCTACGACAGGGGGTCCTACGAGCAGTACTTC.

The chain joins TRBV7-2 to TRBJ2-1, with TRBD2 identical over 9 bases. Germline V gene lookup returns CDR1 SGHTA and CDR2 FQGNSA. CDR3 length equals 14 residues. J was trimmed by 9 bases and V by 1 base; bases with no gene match: 4. The CDR3 bases are TGTGCCAGCAGCTTAGGGGGCGGGGGGGCTGAGCAGTTCTTC. This translates into CASSLGGGGAEQFF.

The chain employs TRBV6-5 and TRBJ2-3, with a tentative D call TRBD2 (7 bases). Germline V gives CDR1 MNHEY, CDR2 SVGAGI. Trimming cost V 0 bases and J 6 bases, with 13 bases left between them. The CDR3 runs to 15 residues. CDR3 nucleotides: TGTGCCAGCAGTTACTCTCCCGGGGGGCGTGATACGCAGTATTTT. Translation gives CASSYSPGGRDTQYF.

The rearrangement joins TRBV15 to TRBJ1-2, with 10 positions matching TRBD1. The CDR3 spans 15 residues. CDR1 and CDR2 (germline): LNHNV, YYDKDF (reference sequence). V trimming: 2 bases; J trimming: 7 bases; junction bases outside the gene matches: 7. The CDR3 region is CATSRNDRGRSGYTF. The CDR3 DNA reads as TGTGCCACCAGCAGAAACGACAGGGGGCGGTCTGGCTACACCTTC. Variable domain in full (rest from reference TRBV15 and TRBJ1-2): DAMVIQNPRYQVTQFGKPVTLSCSQTLNHNVMYWYQQKSSQAPKLLFHYYDKDFNNEADTPDNFQSRRPNTSFCFLDIRSPGLGDTAMYLCATSRNDRGRSGYTFGSGTRLTVV.